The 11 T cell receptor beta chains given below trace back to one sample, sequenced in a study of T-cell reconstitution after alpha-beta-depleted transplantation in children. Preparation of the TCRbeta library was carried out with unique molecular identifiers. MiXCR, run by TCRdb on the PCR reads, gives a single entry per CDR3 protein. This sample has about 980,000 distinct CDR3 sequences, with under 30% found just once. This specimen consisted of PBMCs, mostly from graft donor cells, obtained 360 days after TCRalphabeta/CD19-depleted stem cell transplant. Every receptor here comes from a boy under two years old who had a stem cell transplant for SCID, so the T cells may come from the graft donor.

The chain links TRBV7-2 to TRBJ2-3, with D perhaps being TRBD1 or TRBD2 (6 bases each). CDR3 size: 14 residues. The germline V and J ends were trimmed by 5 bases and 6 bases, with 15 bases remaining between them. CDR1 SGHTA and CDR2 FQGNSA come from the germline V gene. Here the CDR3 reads CASSIGGIADTQYF. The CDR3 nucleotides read TGTGCCAGCAGCATAGGGGGGATCGCCGATACGCAGTATTTT.

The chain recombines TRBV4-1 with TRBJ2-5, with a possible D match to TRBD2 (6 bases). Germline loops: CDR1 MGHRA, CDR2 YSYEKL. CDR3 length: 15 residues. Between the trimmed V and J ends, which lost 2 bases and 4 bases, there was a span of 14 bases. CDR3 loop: CASSQRQGGGETQYF. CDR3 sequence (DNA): TGCGCCAGCAGCCAAAGGCAGGGAGGAGGAGAGACCCAGTACTTC.

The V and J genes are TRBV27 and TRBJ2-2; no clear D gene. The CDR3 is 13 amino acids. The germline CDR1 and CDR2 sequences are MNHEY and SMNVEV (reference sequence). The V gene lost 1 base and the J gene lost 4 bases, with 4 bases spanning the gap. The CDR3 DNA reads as TGTGCCAGCAGTTTATGGCGCACCGGGGAGCTGTTTTTT. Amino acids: CASSLWRTGELFF.

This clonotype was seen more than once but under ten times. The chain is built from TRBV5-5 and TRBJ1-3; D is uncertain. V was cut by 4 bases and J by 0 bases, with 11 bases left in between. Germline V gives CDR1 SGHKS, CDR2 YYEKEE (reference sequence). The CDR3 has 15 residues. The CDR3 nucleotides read TGTGCCAGCAGCCCAATTGGGAGCTCTGGAAACACCATATATTTT. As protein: CASSPIGSSGNTIYF.

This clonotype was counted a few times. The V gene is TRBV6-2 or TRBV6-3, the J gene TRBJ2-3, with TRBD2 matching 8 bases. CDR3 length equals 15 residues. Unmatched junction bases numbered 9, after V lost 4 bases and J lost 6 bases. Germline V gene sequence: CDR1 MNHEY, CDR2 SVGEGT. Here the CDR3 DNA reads TGTGCCAGCAGTTTCCGGGGGGGCCGGGCGGATACGCAGTATTTT. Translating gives CASSFRGGRADTQYF.

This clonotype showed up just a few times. The CDR3 sequence: CASPLTGMGSYEQYF. CDR3 nucleotides: TGTGCCAGCCCCCTAACAGGGATGGGCTCCTACGAGCAGTACTTC. The chain combines TRBV12-3 or TRBV12-4 with TRBJ2-7; possible D gene TRBD1, 6 bases. The CDR3 contains 15 residues. Trimming took off 8 bases at V and 0 bases at J, with 17 bases between the two ends.

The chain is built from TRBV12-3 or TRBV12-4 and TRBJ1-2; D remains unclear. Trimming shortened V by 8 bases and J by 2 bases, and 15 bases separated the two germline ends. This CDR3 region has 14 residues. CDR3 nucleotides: TGTGCCAGCTACCCAGTAGGGAAAAACTATGGCTACACCTTC. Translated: CASYPVGKNYGYTF.

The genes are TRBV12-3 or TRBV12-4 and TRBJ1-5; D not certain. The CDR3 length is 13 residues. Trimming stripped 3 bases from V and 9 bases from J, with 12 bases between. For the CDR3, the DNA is TGTGCCAGCAGTTTGAGGGTTTTGCCGCCCCAGCATTTT. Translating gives CASSLRVLPPQHF.

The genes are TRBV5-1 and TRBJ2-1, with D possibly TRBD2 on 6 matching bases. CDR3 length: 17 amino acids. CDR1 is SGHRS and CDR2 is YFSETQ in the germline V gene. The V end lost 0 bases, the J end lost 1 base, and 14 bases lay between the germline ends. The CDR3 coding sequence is TGCGCCAGCAGCTTGGAAGGGAGGAGAGTTTCCTACAATGAGCAGTTCTTC. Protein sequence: CASSLEGRRVSYNEQFF. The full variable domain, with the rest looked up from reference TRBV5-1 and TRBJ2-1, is KAGVTQTPRYLIKTRGQQVTLSCSPISGHRSVSWYQQTPGQGLQFLFEYFSETQRNKGNFPGRFSGRQFSNSRSEMNVSTLELGDSALYLCASSLEGRRVSYNEQFFGPGTRLTVL.

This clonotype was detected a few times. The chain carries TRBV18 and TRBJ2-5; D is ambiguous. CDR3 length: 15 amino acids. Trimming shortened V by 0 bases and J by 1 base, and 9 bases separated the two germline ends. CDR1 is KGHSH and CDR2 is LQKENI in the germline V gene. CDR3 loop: CASSPPSSRQETQYF. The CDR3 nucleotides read TGTGCCAGCTCACCACCGTCATCGCGCCAAGAGACCCAGTACTTC.

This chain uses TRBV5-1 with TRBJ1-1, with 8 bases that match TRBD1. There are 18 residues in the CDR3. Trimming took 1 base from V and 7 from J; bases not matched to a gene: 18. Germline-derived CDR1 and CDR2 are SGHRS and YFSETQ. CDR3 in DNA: TGCGCCAGCAGCTTGTGGTCCCAGGGGGCGAGGGACTACGGTGAAGCTTTCTTT. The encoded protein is CASSLWSQGARDYGEAFF.